This section outlines one T cell receptor beta chain sequence together with its context. The target of this receptor is not known. The sample holds no much larger clone one base away, and base qualities are not on file. Via the germline V gene, CDR1 is MDHEN and CDR2 SYDVKM. Trimming takes 11 bases from V and 7 bases from J, and the germline ends sit 14 bases apart. Reading from cysteine to phenylalanine, the CDR3 counts 11 amino acids. The DNA shown is the 33-base CDR3, in frame from base 1. The record originates from a study of blood T cell repertoires in COVID-19 (TCRdb year 2020). Background for the entire study: Collaborator samples came from the United States, Italy and Spain and covered acute and convalescent phases of COVID-19. The material from the prospective study consisted of cDNA or gDNA derived from T cells, B-cell-depleted T cells, or PBMCs. Subjects who had been exposed to COVID-19, were actively infected with it, or had recovered from it provided the deeply sampled blood TCRbeta repertoires that made up the dataset. A freely available public database, intended as a resource for researchers studying the immune response to SARS-CoV-2, is where the repertoires were released. The samples were drawn from two sources: the first 160 participants of the ongoing ImmuneRACE study, and approximately 1,300 subjects contributed by 6 global collaborators. The sample metadata nearly always contained a de-identified subject ID, COVID-19 status, age in years and sex. Where available, HLA class I and class II types were obtained from metadata supplied by the sample provider rather than from assay-based typing. Overall study results and their limits: The amount of clinical and demographic metadata varied by source and participant and was provided uncurated.

Enrolling through a virtual design, the prospective study's participants ranged in age from about 18 to 89 years and lived across 20 to 25 United States geographic areas. To assign participants to cohorts, the prospective study relied on clinical history that participants themselves reported in a screening survey and a study questionnaire. For ImmuneRACE Cohort 3, a participant was defined as recovered based on two consecutive negative NP/OP PCR tests, clearance by a healthcare professional, or resolution of symptoms. Each participant in the prospective study had whole blood, serum and a nasopharyngeal or oropharyngeal swab collected by mobile phlebotomists. Over a roughly 2-month period, participants in the prospective study had the option of providing additional blood draws and questionnaires. Before DNA extraction, prospective study blood samples were shipped either frozen or at room temperature.

TCRbeta CDR3 regions were amplified from genomic DNA using the immunoSEQ Assay, a bias-controlled multiplex PCR. The paper's processing steps were these. The number of nucleated cells in each sample was estimated by amplification of reference gene primers within the assay. Sequence reads were collapsed and filtered to measure the absolute abundance of every unique TCRbeta CDR3 rearrangement. Productive Simpson clonality was computed per sample as the square root of Simpson's diversity index over productive rearrangements. TCRdb mirrors the immuneACCESS table, restricted to in-frame sequences. Some clones are absent from its copies; in checked studies, under half trace to an unresolved V gene, and the reason for the others is unknown. The V and J calls and the clone size are those of that table, but D and trimming were determined from the DNA. The sample table shows around 110,000 clones, and 84% are seen once. Together, the top ten hold approximately 3.9% of the sample.

This receptor was obtained from a woman aged 25 to 39 who had recovered from COVID-19. The chain couples TRBV28 to TRBJ1-2, with TRBD1 perhaps the D gene, on 6 matching bases. The specimen was PBMCs or T cells enriched from blood (not recorded which). The CDR3 is CAVRQVPGYTF. The nucleotide sequence reads TGTGCCGTCAGACAGGTTCCTGGCTACACCTTC.